This is a list of T cell receptor beta chains from one sample in a study of T cells in localized non-small cell lung cancer. The assay was immunoSEQ multiplex PCR, and TCRdb's table has in-frame clones only and misses some. The repertoire includes about 72,000 clones, around four fifths of them detected once, and less than 15% sits in the top ten. The material sequenced was peripheral blood, taken before any cancer treatment. These receptors were taken from a female donor over 55 with stage I lung adenocarcinoma. The CDR3 runs from the conserved cysteine through the conserved F or W. Each record gives: V gene, J gene, D gene, clone size, CDR3 DNA, CDR3 protein. The D gene is left open where the match is weak. Clone sizes are given selectively: once, few, many, or a class where the clone is expanded.

TRBV27	TRBJ1-2	-	-	TGTGCCAGCAGTTTATCGGGAGCCTATGGCTACACCTTC	CASSLSGAYGYTF
TRBV9	TRBJ2-7	TRBD2	-	TGTGCCAGCAGCAGGGGAGGGTCCTACGAGCAGTACTTC	CASSRGGSYEQYF
TRBV11-2	TRBJ2-7	-	-	TGTGCCAGCACCCCTGGGAACGAGCAGTACTTC	CASTPGNEQYF
TRBV18	TRBJ2-7	TRBD2	-	TGTGCCAGCTCACCAAATCCCCTAGCGGGGTTCTCCTACGAGCAGTACTTC	CASSPNPLAGFSYEQYF
TRBV27	TRBJ2-7	-	once	TGTGCCAGCAGTCAACAGGGTACCTACGAGCAGTACTTC	CASSQQGTYEQYF
TRBV10-3	TRBJ1-1	TRBD1	-	TGTGCCATCAGAGGGACAGGGGAGGTCGGGACTGAAGCTTTCTTT	CAIRGTGEVGTEAFF
TRBV6-5	TRBJ2-5	TRBD2	-	TGTGCCAGCAGTATGACTAGCGGGGAGACCCAGTACTTC	CASSMTSGETQYF
TRBV15	TRBJ2-7	TRBD2	-	TGTGCCACCAGCAGAGATACTAGCGGTGCCTACGAGCAGTACTTC	CATSRDTSGAYEQYF
TRBV29-1	TRBJ1-1	-	few	TGCAGCGTTGTTCGGAACACTGAAGCTTTCTTT	CSVVRNTEAFF
TRBV29-1	TRBJ1-2	TRBD1	many	TGCAGCGTTGGGGGACAGGGGGAGAGCTACACCTTC	CSVGGQGESYTF
TRBV9	TRBJ1-6	TRBD1	few	TGTGCCAGCAGCGTAGAGCCAGGGGGCAATTCACCCCTCCACTTT	CASSVEPGGNSPLHF
TRBV19	TRBJ1-5	-	-	TGTGCCAGTGACCTGGTTGGCGGGAGTCAGCCCCAGCATTTT	CASDLVGGSQPQHF
TRBV6-1	TRBJ2-7	TRBD2	-	TGTGCCAGCAGTGAACTGGCTAGCGGGAGCTCCTACGAGCAGTACTTC	CASSELASGSSYEQYF
TRBV6-1	TRBJ1-2	TRBD1	-	TGTGCCAGCAGTGAAAGGGGAGGGGGCTATGTCTACACCTTC	CASSERGGGYVYTF
TRBV5-1	TRBJ2-3	TRBD1	-	TGCGCCAGCGACCGGGACAGAAGCACAGATACGCAGTATTTT	CASDRDRSTDTQYF
TRBV2	TRBJ2-6	-	-	TGTGCCAGCCGAAAGCAGAGCTCTGGGGCCAACGTCCTGACTTTC	CASRKQSSGANVLTF
TRBV18	TRBJ2-3	-	-	TGTGCCAGCTCACGCACAGATACGCAGTATTTT	CASSRTDTQYF
TRBV28	TRBJ2-1	-	-	TGTGCCAGCAGTTCAGACTACCGTGACTACAATGAGCAGTTCTTC	CASSSDYRDYNEQFF
TRBV2	TRBJ1-4	-	-	TGTGCCAGCAGTGCTTCAGGTCTAACTAATGAAAAACTGTTTTTT	CASSASGLTNEKLFF
TRBV5-1	TRBJ2-7	TRBD2	-	TGCGCCAGCAGCTTGGGGGGGACTAGCGAAATCGAGCAGTACTTC	CASSLGGTSEIEQYF
TRBV4-1	TRBJ2-3	TRBD1	-	TGCGCCAGCAGCTCCCGGACAGGGGGCGGGGATACGCAGTATTTT	CASSSRTGGGDTQYF
TRBV29-1	TRBJ2-1	-	-	TGCAGCGTTGAAGATCAGGGGGGCCAACATGAGCAGTTCTTC	CSVEDQGGQHEQFF
TRBV19	TRBJ2-3	TRBD1	-	TGTGCCAGTAGTACTGGGACAGACACAGATACGCAGTATTTT	CASSTGTDTDTQYF
TRBV10-3	TRBJ2-7	-	-	TGTGCCATCAGTGACTCAACAGATTCCTACGAGCAGTACTTC	CAISDSTDSYEQYF